This is a list of T cell receptor beta chains from one sample in a study of T cell changes during pregnancy in multiple sclerosis. Sequencing used immunoSEQ multiplex PCR; TCRdb keeps in-frame clones, though not all of them. Among around 59,000 clones listed, about 94% were seen once. The sample in question was peripheral blood, obtained in the third trimester of pregnancy. Receptors were obtained from a female donor in good health, enrolled as a control in a pregnancy study. Each CDR3 is given with its conserved first and last residue. D genes are given only for firm matches. Size tells how often a clone was seen (once, few, many) or the class of an expanded clone, and some rows leave it out.

clone_size: -
d_call: -
j_call: TRBJ1-2
v_call: TRBV5-1
cdr3_aa: CASSFGALHAGYTF
cdr3_nt: TGCGCCAGCAGCTTTGGGGCCCTTCATGCGGGCTACACCTTC

clone_size: -
d_call: -
j_call: TRBJ1-1
v_call: TRBV19
cdr3_aa: CASSISRDTEAFF
cdr3_nt: TGTGCCAGTAGTATATCCAGGGACACTGAAGCTTTCTTT

clone_size: -
d_call: TRBD1
j_call: TRBJ1-1
v_call: TRBV27
cdr3_aa: CASSLWDRVNTEAFF
cdr3_nt: TGTGCCAGCAGTTTATGGGACAGGGTGAACACTGAAGCTTTCTTT

clone_size: -
d_call: -
j_call: TRBJ1-2
v_call: TRBV7-2
cdr3_aa: CASAGGTDGYTF
cdr3_nt: TGTGCCAGCGCTGGGGGGACGGATGGCTACACCTTC

clone_size: -
d_call: TRBD1
j_call: TRBJ2-2
v_call: TRBV4-2
cdr3_aa: CASSQGDDRGPYPKLFF
cdr3_nt: TGTGCCAGCAGCCAAGGGGACGACAGGGGTCCCTATCCGAAGCTGTTTTTT

clone_size: few
d_call: TRBD1
j_call: TRBJ2-2
v_call: TRBV18
cdr3_aa: CASSPRQGDAGELFF
cdr3_nt: TGTGCCAGCTCACCACGACAGGGGGACGCCGGGGAGCTGTTTTTT

clone_size: -
d_call: TRBD1
j_call: TRBJ2-3
v_call: TRBV7-9
cdr3_aa: CASSSADRGDTQYF
cdr3_nt: TGTGCCAGCAGCTCCGCGGACAGGGGAGATACGCAGTATTTT

clone_size: -
d_call: TRBD2
j_call: TRBJ2-3
v_call: TRBV6-5
cdr3_aa: CASSYLSGGTDTQYF
cdr3_nt: TGTGCCAGCAGTTACCTTAGCGGGGGCACAGATACGCAGTATTTT

clone_size: -
d_call: -
j_call: TRBJ1-1
v_call: TRBV12-5
cdr3_aa: CASGLRRDTEAFF
cdr3_nt: TGTGCTAGTGGTCTCCGGAGGGACACTGAAGCTTTCTTT

clone_size: -
d_call: -
j_call: TRBJ2-7
v_call: TRBV5-5
cdr3_aa: CASSLILGGGSYEQYF
cdr3_nt: TGTGCCAGCAGCTTGATCTTAGGGGGGGGATCCTACGAGCAGTACTTC

clone_size: -
d_call: -
j_call: TRBJ1-2
v_call: TRBV7-3
cdr3_aa: CAGWGRVYNYYNTYTF
cdr3_nt: TGTGCCGGATGGGGGAGGGTCTATAATTACTATAATACCTACACCTTC

clone_size: once
d_call: TRBD1
j_call: TRBJ1-2
v_call: TRBV6-5
cdr3_aa: CASRRTGQVYGYTF
cdr3_nt: TGTGCCAGCAGGCGTACGGGACAGGTTTATGGCTACACCTTC

clone_size: once
d_call: -
j_call: TRBJ2-3
v_call: TRBV28
cdr3_aa: CASSLWRLPTDTQYF
cdr3_nt: TGTGCCAGCAGTTTATGGCGGCTACCCACAGATACGCAGTATTTT

clone_size: -
d_call: TRBD1
j_call: TRBJ2-6
v_call: TRBV6-5
cdr3_aa: CASRGTGSGANVLTF
cdr3_nt: TGTGCCAGCAGGGGGACAGGGTCAGGGGCCAACGTCCTGACTTTC

clone_size: -
d_call: TRBD1
j_call: TRBJ1-6
v_call: TRBV19
cdr3_aa: CAIGGQGDSPLHF
cdr3_nt: TGTGCCATAGGCGGACAGGGGGATTCACCCCTCCACTTT

clone_size: -
d_call: TRBD1
j_call: TRBJ2-5
v_call: TRBV2
cdr3_aa: CASSEGRQGAKYQETQYF
cdr3_nt: TGTGCCAGCAGTGAAGGGAGACAGGGGGCTAAGTACCAAGAGACCCAGTACTTC

clone_size: -
d_call: TRBD1
j_call: TRBJ1-3
v_call: TRBV19
cdr3_aa: CASRDGQGASNTIYF
cdr3_nt: TGTGCCAGTAGGGACGGACAGGGGGCTTCGAACACCATATATTTT

clone_size: -
d_call: TRBD2
j_call: TRBJ2-2
v_call: TRBV10-3
cdr3_aa: CAISESGGPNGELFF
cdr3_nt: TGTGCCATCAGTGAATCGGGAGGGCCCAACGGGGAGCTGTTTTTT

clone_size: -
d_call: TRBD1
j_call: TRBJ2-1
v_call: TRBV7-8
cdr3_aa: CASSLAGGAYNEQFF
cdr3_nt: TGTGCCAGCAGCTTAGCAGGGGGCGCCTACAATGAGCAGTTCTTC

clone_size: -
d_call: -
j_call: TRBJ2-3
v_call: TRBV7-9
cdr3_aa: CASSLTGVDTQYF
cdr3_nt: TGTGCCAGCAGCTTAACGGGAGTAGATACGCAGTATTTT

clone_size: -
d_call: -
j_call: TRBJ2-7
v_call: TRBV28
cdr3_aa: CASKGLGPTRYEQYF
cdr3_nt: TGTGCCAGCAAAGGACTCGGGCCTACGCGCTACGAGCAGTACTTC

clone_size: once
d_call: TRBD1
j_call: TRBJ2-7
v_call: TRBV29-1
cdr3_aa: CSVGGTGGIYEQYF
cdr3_nt: TGCAGCGTCGGGGGGACAGGGGGCATCTACGAGCAGTACTTC

clone_size: -
d_call: TRBD2
j_call: TRBJ2-7
v_call: TRBV11-3
cdr3_aa: CASSLPGRAYEQYF
cdr3_nt: TGTGCCAGCAGCTTACCCGGGAGGGCCTACGAGCAGTACTTC

clone_size: -
d_call: TRBD2
j_call: TRBJ2-1
v_call: TRBV5-1
cdr3_aa: CASSRLAGDNEQFF
cdr3_nt: TGCGCCAGCAGTCGACTAGCGGGGGACAATGAGCAGTTCTTC

clone_size: once
d_call: -
j_call: TRBJ2-2
v_call: TRBV7-3
cdr3_aa: CASSFSGYTGELFF
cdr3_nt: TGTGCCAGCAGCTTTAGCGGCTACACCGGGGAGCTGTTTTTT

clone_size: -
d_call: -
j_call: TRBJ2-2
v_call: TRBV4-3
cdr3_aa: CASSQGGAASGELFF
cdr3_nt: TGCGCCAGCAGCCAAGGCGGGGCGGCGTCCGGGGAGCTGTTTTTT